These 14 T cell receptor beta chains were sequenced from one sample in a study of blood T cells in healthy people across ages. A sample-barcoded 5' primer and a J-beta primer mix were used in a second PCR of roughly 7 to 12 cycles. A single record per CDR3 protein comes from TCRdb applying MiXCR to the 5' RACE reads. This sample has about 1.4 million distinct CDR3 sequences, with approximately 59% found just once. Sequencing input: blood. The receptors stem from a man aged 18-30 years in good health.

A single count supports this clonotype. V is TRBV7-9 and J is TRBJ2-3, with 7 bases that match TRBD2. This CDR3 has 13 amino acids. The J segment lost 7 bases and the V segment lost 5 bases, leaving 6 bases of the junction unmatched. CDR1 is SEHNR, CDR2 FQNEAQ, per germline (reference sequence). The CDR3 DNA follows: TGTGCCAGCAGCCCCCTCGGGAGGAATACGCAGTATTTT. Its protein is CASSPLGRNTQYF.

With respect to this clonotype: A much more abundant neighbour one base away suggests this may be a read error. The gene calls are TRBV7-2 and TRBJ2-1, with D possibly being TRBD2 (7 bases). This CDR3 is 14 amino acids long. CDR1 and CDR2 (germline): SGHTA, FQGNSA. In DNA, the CDR3 is TGTGCCGGCAGCTGGGGGAGGGGGTCCAATGAGCAGTTCTTC. The encoded protein is CAGSWGRGSNEQFF.

The V call is TRBV12-3 or TRBV12-4, the J call TRBJ1-6; TRBD1 matches at 7 bases. The V segment lost 8 bases and the J segment 7 bases; nucleotides outside the gene matches: 8. The CDR3 runs to 14 residues. The CDR3 here is CASATGIPNSPLHF. The CDR3 DNA reads as TGTGCCAGCGCGACAGGGATCCCAAATTCACCCCTCCACTTT.

This clonotype occurred a few times. The rearrangement links TRBV20-1 to TRBJ2-5; D gene uncertain. V was pared by 7 bases and J by 0 bases, with 9 bases between. The CDR3 spans 12 residues. From germline, CDR1 is DFQATT and CDR2 SNEGSKA (reference sequence). The CDR3 DNA reads as TGCAGTGTATTACAAGACCAAGAGACCCAGTACTTC. Protein: CSVLQDQETQYF.

J is TRBJ2-5 and V is TRBV7-6, with 9 nucleotides matching TRBD2. The CDR3 has 15 amino acids. V dropped 6 bases and J dropped 4; count of bases not matched to a gene: 9. Germline assignment: CDR1 SGHVS and CDR2 FNYEAQ. CDR3 bases: TGTGCCAGCAGAAAAGGAGCGGGAGGTAGAGAGACCCAGTACTTC. This translates into CASRKGAGGRETQYF.

In DNA form, the CDR3 reads TGTGCCAGCAGTGGCATGGTGAACTATGGCTACACCTTC. Its protein product is CASSGMVNYGYTF. This rearrangement joins TRBV2 to TRBJ1-2; unclear D gene. CDR1 SNHLY and CDR2 FYNNEI come from the germline V gene. The length of the CDR3 is 13 residues. V was trimmed by 4 bases and J by 2 bases, leaving 8 bases between them.

This clonotype was found a few times. The chain employs TRBV27 and TRBJ2-2; D gene unclear. Germline V gene sequence: CDR1 MNHEY, CDR2 SMNVEV (reference sequence). The CDR3 has 14 amino acids. V lost 1 base and J 6 bases, leaving 9 bases between the germline ends. DNA of the CDR3: TGTGCCAGCAGTTTATTACCCAGGTCCGGGGAGCTGTTTTTT. This sequence encodes CASSLLPRSGELFF.

The chain couples TRBV29-1 to TRBJ2-5; 9 nucleotides line up with TRBD2. The V gene end was trimmed by 2 bases and the J gene end by 5 bases; junction bases not matched to a gene: 9. The CDR3 length is 15 residues. The V gene's germline CDR1 is SQVTM and CDR2 ANQGSEA. The CDR3 here is CSVEILAGVRETQYF. The DNA of the CDR3 is TGCAGCGTTGAAATCTTAGCGGGGGTCAGGGAGACCCAGTACTTC.

This rearrangement joins TRBV20-1 to TRBJ2-3; D may be TRBD1 (7 bases). Deletions cut 6 bases from V and 3 bases from J, with 16 bases between. CDR1 and CDR2 from the germline V gene are DFQATT and SNEGSKA (reference sequence). The CDR3 runs 14 residues. The CDR3 region is CSARGRDRTDTQYF. DNA of the CDR3: TGCAGTGCAAGGGGGCGGGATCGGACAGATACGCAGTATTTT.

The chain has TRBV15 and TRBJ2-1; D remains ambiguous. The CDR3 runs 13 residues. V lost 4 bases and J 10 bases, leaving 14 bases between the germline ends. The germline V gene encodes CDR1 LNHNV and CDR2 YYDKDF (reference sequence). The CDR3 DNA reads TGTGCCACCAGCAACCCGAGGCATCTAGAGCAGTTCTTC. Its translation is CATSNPRHLEQFF.

Regarding this clonotype: A read error may account for a junction end that differs from germline. The rearrangement uses TRBV14 and TRBJ1-2, with unresolved D. The CDR3 runs to 14 residues. Germline V CDR1 and CDR2: SGHDN, FVKESK. This CDR3 reads CASSQDQGWYGHTF. The CDR3 nucleotides read TGCGCCAGCAGCCAAGATCAAGGATGGTATGGCCACACCTTC.

The chain employs TRBV6-4 and TRBJ2-1; D is perhaps TRBD1 (5 bases). Germline CDR1 and CDR2: MRHNA and SNTAGT. The CDR3 covers 15 residues. V was cut by 6 bases and J by 0 bases, with 12 bases left in between. The CDR3 DNA sequence: TGTGCCAGCAGACAGGAACCCTTCTCCTACAATGAGCAGTTCTTC. Protein product: CASRQEPFSYNEQFF.

The chain carries TRBV20-1 and TRBJ1-5, with a weak D call TRBD1 (5 bases). V lost 0 bases and J lost 7, with 16 bases in between. Germline-derived CDR1 and CDR2 are DFQATT and SNEGSKA (reference sequence). This CDR3 is built from 15 residues. CDR3 sequence reads: CSARDLQGHLQPQHF. CDR3 sequence (DNA): TGCAGTGCTAGAGATCTGCAGGGCCACTTACAGCCCCAGCATTTT.

The chain uses TRBV28 and TRBJ2-7; D possibly matches TRBD1 or TRBD2 (5 bases each). Germline values: CDR1 MDHEN, CDR2 SYDVKM. Trimming cost V 4 bases and J 2 bases, with 15 bases left between them. CDR3 length: 15 amino acids. Here the CDR3 reads CASSSLGDSPYEQYF. In DNA, the CDR3 is TGTGCCAGCAGTTCCCTGGGAGACAGCCCCTACGAGCAGTACTTC.